This T cell receptor beta chain was observed in a study of beta chain features in type 1 diabetes. Expressed TCRB transcripts got sequenced, as all isolated RNA was reverse transcribed. Produced via immunoSEQ multiplex PCR; TCRdb's table is partial and in-frame only. The table includes 200,000 to 250,000 clones, about 25% detected once. This clone was counted only a few times. What it binds is not known. The CDR3 runs to 13 residues. The study's findings and limits: Because the template was cDNA, high-expressing cells might be over-represented. Patients' naive, central memory and regulatory TCRB repertoires appeared more alike than those of healthy donors. PCR, the amplification step, might favor shorter templates, equally in patients and controls.

The source material was central memory CD4+ T cells from blood. The chain has TRBV21-1 and TRBJ1-1; TRBD1, the D gene given by the table, was not confirmed from the DNA. TRBV21-1 is a pseudogene segment. This TCR was sampled from a man younger than 45 in good health. CDR3 loop: CAPLGDRTTEAFF. In nucleotides, the CDR3 is TGTGCCCCGCTCGGGGACAGGACGACTGAAGCTTTCTTT.